The sequence of this T cell receptor beta chain was determined in a study of memory CD4+ T cells and cytomegalovirus serostatus (dated by TCRdb to the late 2010s). For the study in its entirety: The roughly 33 healthy Belgian adults in the cohort included 9 who were CMV seropositive and approximately 24 who were CMV seronegative. The study sequenced CD4+ memory TCRbeta repertoires of a Belgian cohort with known cytomegalovirus serostatus to replicate a published TCR-based CMV serostatus classifier.

Study-wide conclusions, independent of this receptor: Only CD4+CD45RO+ memory cells were sequenced, unlike the original study, which covered naive and memory CD4+ and CD8+ populations. For CMV serostatus prediction, a median bootstrapped AUC of about 0.96 was reached with the original framework, and a median bootstrapped AUC of about 0.89 was reached with a US-trained random forest. Among the 160 or so previously reported CMV-associated TCRbeta sequences, about 71 showed up in the CD4+ memory repertoires, with each one found in between one and five individuals. A median bootstrapped AUC of around 0.95 with a 95% CI of 0.76-1.00 was achieved on the Belgian cohort by the original-framework classifier. The results were interpreted as suggesting that the CMV-associated TCR signature is largely present in the CD4+ memory repertoire.

Details on this clone: Its antigen remains unidentified. Given the absence of the conserved phenylalanine or tryptophan at the CDR3 end, a read error is likely.

The Quick-DNA Microprep Kit was used to extract genomic DNA from the sorted cells. TCRbeta DNA was amplified with the immunoSEQ hsTCRbeta kit following the manufacturer's protocol. An Illumina MiSeq instrument was used to sequence the TCRbeta libraries. Under the source paper's analysis protocol: Following removal of out-of-frame sequences, approximately 2.1 million distinct TCRbeta sequences were retained, with an average of roughly 70,000 per individual. Each individual was scored according to the count of around 160 previously reported CMV-associated TCRbeta sequences and the total productive distinct TCRbeta count. A beta-binomial model was reimplemented in Python, and random forests from scikit-learn, run with default parameters, were trained on data from the US cohort. Classifier performance on the Belgian cohort was reported as the median AUC with percentile confidence intervals calculated over 10,000 bootstrap iterations. Here the immuneACCESS table is served through TCRdb, limited to in-frame sequences with V and J called. Missing clones are a known gap in these copies; in checked studies unresolved V genes cover under half, and the rest lacks a known reason. V and J calls and clone size are those listed in that table; D and trimming were worked out from the DNA. Recorded for this sample are about 75,000 clones; around 78% of them occurred a single time. The top ten hold 2.5% to 3% of the sample.

Single viable CD3+CD4+CD8-CD45RO+ cells were sorted as memory CD4+ T cells on a FACSAria II. CMV serostatus was determined with a Roche Elecsys assay detecting serum IgG against CMV pp150, pp28, p38 and p52. After the samples were thawed, total CD4+ T cells were enriched through positive selection using CD4 magnetic microbeads. The samples came from a different study that was designed specifically to examine the CD4+ T cell memory repertoire. Peripheral blood mononuclear cells were isolated and cryopreserved according to standard operating procedures, and serum was kept at -80 degrees C. Staining used CD3-PerCP (BW264/56), CD4-APC (RPA-T4), CD45RO-PE (UCHT1) and CD8-Pacific Orange (3B5) antibodies, with Sytox blue excluding non-viable cells. The specimen was memory CD4+ T cells from blood. This sequence was found in an adult in good health and CMV-seropositive.

The CDR3 reads CASTGGGGQLKGYTL. The nucleotide sequence is given as TGTGCCAGTACCGGAGGGGGGGGACAGCTAAAAGGCTACACCTTA. The sequence links TRBV6-6 to TRBJ1-2, with 7 bases in between that match TRBD1. V loses 9 bases at its end and J loses 8 bases; junction bases beyond the gene matches: 18. Counting both end residues, the CDR3 totals 15 amino acids. The only DNA kept is the CDR3, 45 bases in frame from the first base. According to the germline V gene (reference sequence), CDR1 reads MNHNY and CDR2 reads SVGAGI.